A selection of T cell receptor beta chains follows, all from one sample in a study of cytomegalovirus exposure and HLA in healthy donors. Data came from immunoSEQ multiplex PCR; TCRdb stores just in-frame clones and leaves some out. The sample records more than 140,000 clones, 85% to 90% being singletons. Sequenced material: PBMCs. The receptors stem from a woman younger than 35 in good health and CMV-seropositive. The CDR3 runs from the conserved cysteine through the conserved F or W. The D gene is left open where the match is weak. Only some rows state a clone size, as once, few, many or a class for expanded clones.

clone_size,d_call,j_call,v_call,cdr3_nt,cdr3_aa
-,-,TRBJ2-5,TRBV7-9,TGTGCCAGCAGCTTAGTCGAGCGGGAGACCCAGTACTTC,CASSLVERETQYF
-,-,TRBJ2-5,TRBV6-1,TGTGCCAGCAGCCCCCTAGCGCTGAGGGGAGAGACCCAGTACTTC,CASSPLALRGETQYF
-,TRBD2,TRBJ2-7,TRBV6-5,TGTGCCAGCAGCGTAGCGGGAGGCGAGCAGTACTTC,CASSVAGGEQYF
-,TRBD1,TRBJ2-7,TRBV10-3,TGTGCCATCAGCGACAGGGGATGGGAGCAGTACTTC,CAISDRGWEQYF
-,-,TRBJ1-2,TRBV21-1,TGTGCCAGCAGCAAGATTGTCCCGCGACTTATTAACTATGGCTACACCTTC,CASSKIVPRLINYGYTF
-,-,TRBJ2-1,TRBV6-1,TGTGCCAGCAGTGTACAGAGGGTAAGTGAGCAGTTCTTC,CASSVQRVSEQFF
few,-,TRBJ2-7,TRBV5-1,TGCGCCAGCAGCTTGGCCGCTAGCTCCGAGCAGTACTTC,CASSLAASSEQYF
-,TRBD2,TRBJ2-7,TRBV5-4,TGTGCCAGCAGCTTGGGGACTAGGAAGGGGTACGAGCAGTACTTC,CASSLGTRKGYEQYF
-,TRBD2,TRBJ2-3,TRBV15,TGTGCCAACCCCAGGGTAGCGGGACTCACAGATACGCAGTATTTT,CANPRVAGLTDTQYF
-,-,TRBJ1-1,TRBV30,TGTGCCTGGAGTGTAGCCGGGAACACTGAAGCTTTCTTT,CAWSVAGNTEAFF
-,TRBD2,TRBJ2-5,TRBV5-1,TGCGCCAGCAGCCCGGGACTAGCGGGGAGGGAGACCCAGTACTTC,CASSPGLAGRETQYF
-,TRBD2,TRBJ2-1,TRBV5-1,TGCGCCAGCAGCCAGGGACTAGCGGGAGGGAGCTCCTACAATGAGCAGTTCTTC,CASSQGLAGGSSYNEQFF
-,-,TRBJ1-5,TRBV5-1,TGCGCCAGCAGCTTGTTCCGGGGTAGCAATCAGCCCCAGCATTTT,CASSLFRGSNQPQHF
-,TRBD2,TRBJ2-1,TRBV6-1,TGTGCCAGCAGTTTTAGCGGGAGAGAGAACAATGAGCAGTTCTTC,CASSFSGRENNEQFF
-,TRBD1,TRBJ1-2,TRBV6-1,TGTGCCAGCAGCTTCTTGGACAGGGCGGCTGGCTACACCTTC,CASSFLDRAAGYTF
few,TRBD1,TRBJ2-2,TRBV29-1,TGCAGCGTTGAAACACAGGGGGAGTCGGCGAACACCGGGGAGCTGTTTTTT,CSVETQGESANTGELFF
once,-,TRBJ1-5,TRBV9,TGTGCCAGCAGCGTGGGGGACACACGCAATCAGCCCCAGCATTTT,CASSVGDTRNQPQHF
-,TRBD1,TRBJ1-1,TRBV18,TGTGCCAGCTCAAGCACAGGGGGGACTGAAGCTTTCTTT,CASSSTGGTEAFF
-,TRBD1,TRBJ1-2,TRBV2,TGTGCCACCGTTGACAGGGGAGGTAACTATGGCTACACCTTC,CATVDRGGNYGYTF
-,TRBD2,TRBJ2-7,TRBV6-5,TGTGCCAGCAGTACGGGACTAGCGGGTGCCCACGAGCAGTACTTC,CASSTGLAGAHEQYF
-,TRBD2,TRBJ2-1,TRBV11-2,TGTGCCAGCAGCCTCTCATCTGCGGGAGGCCTTAGCGAGCAGTTCTTC,CASSLSSAGGLSEQFF
-,-,TRBJ1-2,TRBV5-4,TGTGCCAGCAGCTTGGCGGGGGTTAACTATGGCTACACCTTC,CASSLAGVNYGYTF
-,TRBD1,TRBJ2-3,TRBV7-9,TGTGCCAGCAGCCTGACCCCGACAGGGACAGGGGATTCCGGGGGGTATTTT,CASSLTPTGTGDSGGYF
-,-,TRBJ2-7,TRBV6-5,TGTGCCAGCAGTTACCAGGGAGGTACTCTCGAGCAGTACTTC,CASSYQGGTLEQYF
-,TRBD1,TRBJ1-2,TRBV6-1,TGTGCCAGCAGGGAGACAGGGGGCTCCTATGGCTACACCTTC,CASRETGGSYGYTF
-,TRBD1,TRBJ2-7,TRBV6-5,TGTGCCAGCAGTCGGACAGGGGGGAACTCCTACGAGCAGTACTTC,CASSRTGGNSYEQYF
-,-,TRBJ2-5,TRBV19,TGTGCCAGTAACCAGGGGAACAGGGACCAAGAGACCCAGTACTTC,CASNQGNRDQETQYF
once,-,TRBJ2-6,TRBV7-9,TGTGCCAGCAGTATCAGCTCTGGGGCCAACGTCCTGACTTTC,CASSISSGANVLTF
-,TRBD2,TRBJ2-5,TRBV14,TGTGCCAGCAGCCCTCGACTAGCGGGAGGAGGGCCTCAAGAGACCCAGTACTTC,CASSPRLAGGGPQETQYF
-,TRBD1,TRBJ2-7,TRBV27,TGTGCCAGCAGTTTATCGGCTTGGACAGGCCACTACGAGCAGTACTTC,CASSLSAWTGHYEQYF
-,-,TRBJ1-5,TRBV7-2,TGTGCCAGCAGCTTAGGGGGGGTGGATCAGCCCCAGCATTTT,CASSLGGVDQPQHF
-,TRBD2,TRBJ2-3,TRBV29-1,TGCAGCGTTGAACTAGCGGTCACAGATACGCAGTATTTT,CSVELAVTDTQYF
-,-,TRBJ1-1,TRBV6-1,TGTGCCAGCAGCGCAGGCCAGGGAAGGGACACTGAAGCTTTCTTT,CASSAGQGRDTEAFF
-,-,TRBJ1-1,TRBV6-1,TGTGCCAGCAGTGAAGTTCATACAATGAACACTGAAGCTTTCTTT,CASSEVHTMNTEAFF
-,-,TRBJ2-7,TRBV19,TGTGCCAGTAGTATCTCCCGCATAGGCGGCTACGAGCAGTACTTC,CASSISRIGGYEQYF
-,-,TRBJ2-3,TRBV9,TGTGCCAGCAGCGCGCAGAAGACAGAGGATACGCAGTATTTT,CASSAQKTEDTQYF
-,-,TRBJ2-1,TRBV7-3,TGTGCCAGCAGCTTATCAGGGCCCGACAATGAGCAGTTCTTC,CASSLSGPDNEQFF
-,TRBD2,TRBJ2-1,TRBV30,TGTGCCTGGAGTCAGGGACTAGATTACAATGAGCAGTTCTTC,CAWSQGLDYNEQFF
-,TRBD2,TRBJ2-7,TRBV18,TGTGCCAGCTCACCCGGGGGAGCGGGAGTGGTGAACGAGCAGTACTTC,CASSPGGAGVVNEQYF
-,TRBD1,TRBJ1-4,TRBV4-1,TGCGCCAGCAGCCAACTGACAGGGGGTATCGAAAAACTGTTTTTT,CASSQLTGGIEKLFF
-,-,TRBJ1-4,TRBV14,TGTGCCAGCAGCCCCTTTGGGACTTCGAATGAAAAACTGTTTTTT,CASSPFGTSNEKLFF
-,-,TRBJ1-2,TRBV5-6,TGTGCCAGCAGCCTCGGGGATAACTATGGCTACACCTTC,CASSLGDNYGYTF
-,TRBD2,TRBJ2-1,TRBV27,TGTGCCAGCAGTCCCCGCTCCATCGGACTAGCGGTCTACAATGAGCAGTTCTTC,CASSPRSIGLAVYNEQFF
-,TRBD2,TRBJ2-7,TRBV4-1,TGCGCCAGCAGCCACACGAAACTAGCGGGAGGGCTCAACGAGCAGTACTTC,CASSHTKLAGGLNEQYF
once,-,TRBJ2-1,TRBV7-7,TGTGCCAGCAGCTTAGGTGCGGGAAGCTACAATGAGCAGTTCTTC,CASSLGAGSYNEQFF
once,-,TRBJ2-7,TRBV5-1,TGCGCCAGCAGCCAAGACCCACAGCCAAGTCTCGAGCAGTACTTC,CASSQDPQPSLEQYF
-,-,TRBJ1-1,TRBV28,TGTGCCAGCAGTCCCATAAGAGAGCATGGAGCTTTCTTT,CASSPIREHGAFF
once,-,TRBJ1-1,TRBV5-1,TGCGCCAGCAGCTTGGGGGCAGGGATTAGCACTGAAGCTTTCTTT,CASSLGAGISTEAFF
once,-,TRBJ2-7,TRBV27,TGTGCCAGCAGTTTGGGCAGAAAAAAATACGAGCAGTACTTC,CASSLGRKKYEQYF
-,TRBD2,TRBJ2-7,TRBV6-1,TGTGCCAGCAGCGGGGGGGCTCGCGAGCAGTACTTC,CASSGGAREQYF
-,-,TRBJ1-1,TRBV7-2,TGTGCCAGCAGCTTAGTGTCAGGGGCGAGCGCTGAAGCTTTCTTT,CASSLVSGASAEAFF
-,TRBD1,TRBJ1-4,TRBV9,TGTGCCAGCAGCCCTAAGCCGGGACAGGGACCTGAAAAACTGTTTTTT,CASSPKPGQGPEKLFF
once,TRBD2,TRBJ2-1,TRBV7-7,TGTGCTAGCAGCCAGGCGGCGGGAGGGCCCGAGCAGTTCTTC,CASSQAAGGPEQFF
-,-,TRBJ1-1,TRBV30,TGTGCCTGGATGGCCCTTCGGGACACTGAAGCTTTCTTT,CAWMALRDTEAFF
-,-,TRBJ2-7,TRBV12-5,TGTGCTAGTGGTTTGACACTTTCAATCGACAGAAGGGGTAGATACGAGCAGTACTTC,CASGLTLSIDRRGRYEQYF
-,TRBD1,TRBJ1-2,TRBV6-4,TGTGCCAGCAGCTCCCCGGGACAGGTGGGCTACACCTTC,CASSSPGQVGYTF
-,-,TRBJ1-1,TRBV10-1,TGCGCCAGCAGTGAGTCGTCTAGGAACACTGAAGCTTTCTTT,CASSESSRNTEAFF
-,-,TRBJ2-1,TRBV11-3,TGTGCCAGCGCCCACGGGGAAAGAGTTCCCTCCTACAATGAGCAGTTCTTC,CASAHGERVPSYNEQFF
-,-,TRBJ2-7,TRBV7-2,TGTGCCAGCAGCCGAGCCACGGGCGGGACTGGGAGCGAGCAGTACTTC,CASSRATGGTGSEQYF
once,TRBD1,TRBJ1-5,TRBV4-1,TGCGCCAGCAGCCAAGGGGACAGCTCTCATCAGCCCCAGCATTTT,CASSQGDSSHQPQHF